This is a list of T cell receptor beta chains from one sample in a study of blood T cell repertoires in COVID-19. Produced via immunoSEQ multiplex PCR; TCRdb's table is partial and in-frame only. The data hold about 270,000 clones, with 80% to 90% observed a single time. The specimen sequenced was peripheral blood. All receptors derive from a woman between 45 and 60 years old with acute or convalescent COVID-19. Both conserved end residues are part of each CDR3. The order of the fields is V gene, J gene, CDR3 protein.

>TRBV23-1|TRBJ1-5
CASSQSDLGQGVEPQHF
>TRBV5-1|TRBJ2-2
CATSRTGGEGAGELFF
>TRBV5-1|TRBJ1-3
CASSLATGGGNTIYF
>TRBV7-2|TRBJ2-1
CASSLFTSGMGEQFF
>TRBV14|TRBJ1-2
CASSQPGQGYYGYTF
>TRBV5-1|TRBJ1-2
CASSSRAGEGYTF
>TRBV27|TRBJ2-1
CASSLKDRGGEQFF
>TRBV20-1|TRBJ2-1
CSASGRNEQFF
>TRBV29-1|TRBJ1-3
CSGASSTGNTIYF
>TRBV5-6|TRBJ2-5
CASSSGGAQETQYF
>TRBV12-3/TRBV12-4|TRBJ1-5
CASSGQGSQPQHF
>TRBV7-9|TRBJ2-2
CASSLGQVTGELFF
>TRBV11-2|TRBJ2-2
CASSFGLAGTMNTGELFF
>TRBV30|TRBJ2-1
CAGSTPGGGRAGEQFF
>TRBV29-1|TRBJ2-3
CSVRTSGSSTDTQYF
>TRBV30|TRBJ2-3
CAWSVLGARQGTDTQYF
>TRBV7-9|TRBJ2-3
CASSFTSGRPTDTQYF
>TRBV10-3|TRBJ2-5
CAIMSASGNQSYETQYF
>TRBV5-1|TRBJ1-5
CASRRSPNQPQHF
>TRBV2|TRBJ2-5
CASSSQGGQETQYF